The 3 T cell receptor beta chains reported below all come from one sample, sequenced in a study of somatic mutations in cytotoxic T cells in rheumatoid arthritis (dated by TCRdb to about 2017). The library was produced with the immunoSEQ multiplex PCR assay. TCRdb provides this immuneACCESS table in a form limited to in-frame rearrangements. Some clones are lacking; in checked studies, under half of them reflect an unresolved V gene, and why the rest are absent is not known. The sample has 9,500 to 15,000 clones on record, about four fifths of them singletons. The biggest ten clones account for 11% to 15% of the sample. The sample consisted of CD8+ T cells sorted from blood. The source is a woman aged 60 to 75 in good health.

The chain uses TRBV9 and TRBJ2-1; TRBD1 is a possible D gene (6 bases). The CDR3 sequence is 14 residues long. Germline loops: CDR1 SGDLS, CDR2 YYNGEE. V gave up 0 bases and J gave up 9 bases, with 13 bases separating them. CDR3 loop: CASSVAYRVGEQFF. In DNA form, the CDR3 reads TGTGCCAGCAGCGTAGCGTACAGGGTAGGTGAGCAGTTCTTC.

This clone was seen only a few times. The chain recombines TRBV2 with TRBJ2-7; TRBD2 aligns across 7 bases. With V trimmed by 7 bases and J by 0 bases, 3 bases remained unmatched. CDR1 is SNHLY, CDR2 FYNNEI, per germline. The CDR3 contains 13 residues. The chain's CDR3 is CASTGGGSYEQYV. The CDR3 coding sequence is TGTGCCAGCACAGGCGGGGGCTCCTACGAGCAGTACGTC.

About this clone: The junction departs from the called germline gene at one end, perhaps through a read error. Other DNA sequences of this sample code for an identical CDR3. This chain links TRBV9 with TRBJ2-2; 11 bases map to TRBD2. This CDR3 is 17 amino acids long. From germline, CDR1 is SGDLS and CDR2 YYNGEE. The CDR3 sequence is CASSLTTSGGSPGELFF. CDR3 coding DNA: TGTGCTAGCAGCCTTACAACTAGCGGGGGTAGTCCCGGGGAGCTGTTTTTT. Full variable domain (remainder filled in from reference TRBV9 and TRBJ2-2): DSGVTQTPKHLITATGQRVTLRCSPRSGDLSVYWYQQSLDQGLQFLIQYYNGEERAKGNILERFSAQQFPDLHSELNLSSLELGDSALYFCASSLTTSGGSPGELFFGEGSRLTVL.